This passage covers 21 T cell receptor beta chains from one sample sequenced in a study of blood T cells in healthy people across ages. Together with a sample-barcoded 5' primer, a J-beta primer mix was included in a second PCR lasting roughly 7 to 11 cycles. In TCRdb, the 5' RACE reads were re-called with MiXCR into one record per CDR3 protein. The profile shows more than 1.4 million distinct CDR3 sequences, about 43% of them singletons. The sequenced sample consisted of blood. The receptors were sampled from a woman younger than 35 in good health.

A single count supports this clonotype. V and J are TRBV7-9 and TRBJ2-4; D may be TRBD1 or TRBD2 (5 bases each). Germline CDR1 is SEHNR and CDR2 is FQNEAQ (reference sequence). The CDR3 runs 17 residues. Trimming pared 1 base from V and 13 bases from J, leaving 26 bases between. DNA of the CDR3: TGTGCCAGCAGCTTAGTGGTTAAAGGAGAGGGGCTCTGGGAGCAGTACTTC. This gives the protein CASSLVVKGEGLWEQYF.

The rearrangement joins TRBV4-1 to TRBJ1-1; maybe TRBD1 (5 bases). This CDR3 has 17 amino acids. Trimming left V 3 bases short and J 0 bases short, with 17 bases between. Per germline, CDR1 MGHRA and CDR2 YSYEKL. CDR3 loop: CASSHLWGVGVNTEAFF. The DNA for the CDR3 is TGCGCCAGCAGCCACCTCTGGGGGGTGGGGGTGAACACTGAAGCTTTCTTT.

V is TRBV6-1 and J is TRBJ2-1; D gene uncertain. Germline V gives CDR1 MNHNS, CDR2 SASEGT. V was clipped by 10 bases and J by 1 base, with 11 bases between them. The CDR3 contains 13 residues. For the CDR3, the DNA is TGTGCCACCAGACTCCTATCCTACAATGAGCAGTTCTTC. This gives the protein CATRLLSYNEQFF.

The rearrangement joins TRBV2 to TRBJ2-3, with TRBD2 as a possible D gene (7 bases). Per the germline V gene, CDR1 is SNHLY and CDR2 is FYNNEI. V was trimmed by 4 bases and J by 5 bases, leaving 16 bases between them. The CDR3 is 15 amino acids. CDR3 nucleotides: TGTGCCAGCAGTGTGGAACGGGGGGCCGGAGATACGCAGTATTTT. Protein: CASSVERGAGDTQYF.

This clonotype came up a few times. The chain links TRBV4-2 to TRBJ2-3; 8 positions agree with TRBD2. The CDR3 has 15 residues. The J segment lost 3 bases and the V segment lost 1 base, leaving 3 bases of the junction unmatched. The V gene's germline CDR1 is LGHNA and CDR2 YNFKEQ. DNA of the CDR3: TGTGCCAGCAGCCAAGCGGGAGGGCTTACAGATACGCAGTATTTT. Amino acids: CASSQAGGLTDTQYF.

This clonotype was detected only a few times. The chain is built from TRBV6-5 and TRBJ2-1; possibly TRBD1 or TRBD2 for D (7 bases each). The ends were cut back, 4 bases at V and 6 bases at J, with 19 bases in the middle. The CDR3 runs 16 residues. CDR1 and CDR2 from the germline V gene are MNHEY and SVGAGI. The CDR3 spells CASSFSRGASGNEQFF. The CDR3 region has the DNA TGTGCCAGCAGTTTCTCCAGGGGGGCTAGCGGCAATGAGCAGTTCTTC.

The chain joins TRBV6-6 to TRBJ2-7; unclear D gene. The CDR3 is made up of 15 amino acids. Trimming stripped 2 bases from V and 5 bases from J, with 16 bases between. Germline V gene data show CDR1 as MNHNY and CDR2 as SVGAGI (reference sequence). In DNA form, the CDR3 reads TGTGCCAGCAGTTACGAGATAGGGTTTCTTGACGAGCAGTACTTC. Protein: CASSYEIGFLDEQYF.

A few counts support this clonotype. The chain combines TRBV4-1 with TRBJ2-1, with D unresolved. Trimming took off 8 bases at V and 0 bases at J, with 11 bases between the two ends. CDR1 is MGHRA, CDR2 YSYEKL, per germline. This CDR3 spans 14 amino acids. The chain's CDR3 is CASGAASSYNEQFF. The CDR3 nucleotides read TGCGCCAGCGGAGCCGCTAGCTCCTACAATGAGCAGTTCTTC.

V is TRBV5-1 and J is TRBJ1-1, with D unclear. Looked up from germline, CDR1 is SGHRS and CDR2 is YFSETQ. The ends were cut back, 7 bases at V and 1 base at J, with 11 bases in the middle. CDR3 size: 13 residues. CDR3 residues: CASGLGPNTEAFF. CDR3 bases: TGCGCCAGCGGGTTAGGGCCGAACACTGAAGCTTTCTTT.

The J gene is TRBJ1-5, the V gene TRBV27; weak D call: TRBD1 (6 bases). The V gene lost 5 bases and the J gene lost 4 bases, with 12 bases spanning the gap. Germline CDR1 is MNHEY and CDR2 is SMNVEV (reference sequence). The CDR3 runs 14 residues. This chain's CDR3 is CASSPGTQNQPQHF. CDR3 nucleotides: TGTGCCAGCAGTCCAGGGACACAGAATCAGCCCCAGCATTTT.

The chain is built from TRBV5-1 and TRBJ2-7; D unclear. This CDR3 comprises 15 residues. Germline V gene lookup returns CDR1 SGHRS and CDR2 YFSETQ. V lost 0 bases, J lost 3 bases, and 13 bases lay in between. The CDR3 DNA is TGCGCCAGCAGCTTGGATACAGCCGGCTTCTACGAGCAGTACTTC. It codes for CASSLDTAGFYEQYF.

V is TRBV28 and J is TRBJ2-6, with D tentatively TRBD1 (7 bases). Germline CDR1 MDHEN, CDR2 SYDVKM. The CDR3 sequence is 16 residues long. The V and J ends lost 5 bases and 0 bases respectively, with 11 bases between them. As DNA, the CDR3 is TGTGCCAGCAGTCAGGGGGGAGACTCTGGGGCCAACGTCCTGACTTTC. Translating gives CASSQGGDSGANVLTF. Full variable domain (outside the CDR3, taken from reference TRBV28 and TRBJ2-6): DVKVTQSSRYLVKRTGEKVFLECVQDMDHENMFWYRQDPGLGLRLIYFSYDVKMKEKGDIPEGYSVSREKKERFSLILESASTNQTSMYLCASSQGGDSGANVLTFGAGSRLTVL.

This clonotype came up a few times. The chain recombines TRBV7-6 with TRBJ1-1; D gene uncertain. V shed 4 bases and J shed 5 bases, with 8 bases lying between them. The CDR3 contains 12 residues. Germline loops: CDR1 SGHVS, CDR2 FNYEAQ. CDR3 coding DNA: TGTGCCAGCAGCTCAGAACGGACTGAAGCTTTCTTT. It encodes CASSSERTEAFF.

V is TRBV5-1 and J is TRBJ1-5, with 7 bases matching TRBD1. Germline V lookup: CDR1 SGHRS, CDR2 YFSETQ. V shed 5 bases and J 7 bases; nucleotides not matched to a gene: 18. CDR3 length: 17 residues. The chain's CDR3 is CASSGKGDRGPGQPQHF. In DNA, the CDR3 is TGCGCCAGCAGTGGTAAGGGCGATAGGGGGCCAGGCCAGCCCCAGCATTTT. Full variable domain (missing parts from reference TRBV5-1 and TRBJ1-5): KAGVTQTPRYLIKTRGQQVTLSCSPISGHRSVSWYQQTPGQGLQFLFEYFSETQRNKGNFPGRFSGRQFSNSRSEMNVSTLELGDSALYLCASSGKGDRGPGQPQHFGDGTRLSIL.

The rearrangement links TRBV10-3 to TRBJ1-1, with no clear D. The germline CDR1 and CDR2 sequences are ENHRY and SYGVKD. CDR3 length equals 13 residues. The ends were cut back, 7 bases at V and 0 bases at J, with 9 bases in the middle. The CDR3 nucleotides are TGTGCCATCACCCAGGTCCTGAACACTGAAGCTTTCTTT. Its protein product is CAITQVLNTEAFF.

This sequence joins TRBV11-2 and TRBJ1-4, with TRBD1 as a possible D gene (5 bases). Germline V gene sequence: CDR1 SGHAT, CDR2 FQNNGV. This CDR3 is 16 amino acids long. V was trimmed by 4 bases and J by 2 bases, leaving 14 bases between them. The CDR3 region is CASSSRQSTTNEKLFF. CDR3 in DNA: TGTGCCAGCAGCTCTCGACAGTCTACGACTAATGAAAAACTGTTTTTT.

This clonotype was seen ten or more times. The rearrangement links TRBV27 to TRBJ2-7; 10 positions agree with TRBD1. The germline CDR1 and CDR2 sequences are MNHEY and SMNVEV (reference sequence). This CDR3 region has 15 residues. The trim removed 0 bases at V and 4 bases at J, leaving 3 bases unmatched. CDR3 nucleotides: TGTGCCAGCAGTTTATCGGAGGGACAGGGGTACGAGCAGTACTTC. It codes for CASSLSEGQGYEQYF.

The chain couples TRBV12-3 or TRBV12-4 to TRBJ2-1; TRBD1 might be the D (5 bases). V was cut by 3 bases and J by 0 bases, with 12 bases left in between. The CDR3 runs 16 residues. The CDR3 nucleotides read TGTGCCAGCAGTTTGGACAAATCGAGCTCCTACAATGAGCAGTTCTTC. Residues: CASSLDKSSSYNEQFF.

The V and J genes are TRBV20-1 and TRBJ2-2; 8 bases are a match to TRBD1. J lost 3 bases, V lost 2 bases, and 5 bases had no gene match. The CDR3 has 15 amino acids. From germline, CDR1 is DFQATT and CDR2 SNEGSKA (reference sequence). CDR3 DNA: TGCAGTGCTAGACGCAGGGGGCTAGACACCGGGGAGCTGTTTTTT. Protein: CSARRRGLDTGELFF.

This clonotype was seen more than once but under ten times. V gene TRBV5-1 combines with J gene TRBJ1-1; D is perhaps TRBD1 (5 bases). Trimming took off 6 bases at V and 3 bases at J, with 15 bases between the two ends. CDR3 size: 14 residues. CDR1 is SGHRS and CDR2 is YFSETQ in the germline V gene. This CDR3 is CASTLGGSDTEAFF. In DNA, the CDR3 is TGCGCCAGCACCCTGGGGGGGTCTGACACTGAAGCTTTCTTT. The whole variable domain, remainder taken from reference TRBV5-1 and TRBJ1-1, is KAGVTQTPRYLIKTRGQQVTLSCSPISGHRSVSWYQQTPGQGLQFLFEYFSETQRNKGNFPGRFSGRQFSNSRSEMNVSTLELGDSALYLCASTLGGSDTEAFFGQGTRLTVV.

This clonotype was found a few times. One base away lies a much larger clone, so this may be a sequencing read error. The chain employs TRBV20-1 and TRBJ2-7, with TRBD2 identical over 11 bases. Germline V gene data show CDR1 as DFQATT and CDR2 as SNEGSKA (reference sequence). CDR3 length: 14 amino acids. Germline trimming cut 5 bases from V and 7 bases from J; bases unmatched to any gene: 10. CDR3 bases: TGCAGTGCTCCAACTAGCGGGAGCGTCAATGAGCAGTACTTC. Translated: CSAPTSGSVNEQYF.